This T cell receptor beta chain was documented in a study of blood T cells in healthy people across ages. This CDR3 region has 15 residues. V was pared by 0 bases and J by 6 bases, with 2 bases of the junction left unmatched. From germline, CDR1 is MNHEY and CDR2 SVGAGI. Notes on the study in general: Naive CD4+ cells and diversity were both higher in long-lived donors than in aged donors. In these data, TCR beta diversity tracked strongly with naive T cell percentage.

Sample-barcoded 5' priming and a J-beta primer mix drove a second PCR of roughly 7 to 11 cycles. Each CDR3 protein gets one entry after TCRdb re-called the 5' RACE reads with MiXCR. This table holds roughly 900,000 distinct CDR3 sequences, around 26% found once. This clonotype was seen many times. The antigen is unknown. The source material was blood. The chain combines TRBV6-5 with TRBJ2-2, with 9 positions matching TRBD1. The receptor was derived from a woman of 80 years or more in good health. The DNA for the CDR3 is TGTGCCAGCAGTTACTCTGGACAGGGGCCCGGGGAGCTGTTTTTT. As protein: CASSYSGQGPGELFF.